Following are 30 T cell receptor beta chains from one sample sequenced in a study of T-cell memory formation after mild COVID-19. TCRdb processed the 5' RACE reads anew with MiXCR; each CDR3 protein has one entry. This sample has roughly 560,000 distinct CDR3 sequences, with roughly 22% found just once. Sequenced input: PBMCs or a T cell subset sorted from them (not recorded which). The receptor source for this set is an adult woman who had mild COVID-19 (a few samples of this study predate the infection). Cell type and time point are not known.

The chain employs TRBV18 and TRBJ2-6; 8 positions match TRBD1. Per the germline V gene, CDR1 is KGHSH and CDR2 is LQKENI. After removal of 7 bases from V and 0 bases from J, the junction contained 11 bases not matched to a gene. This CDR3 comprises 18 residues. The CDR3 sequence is CASFALRDRRSGANVLTF. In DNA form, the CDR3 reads TGTGCCAGCTTCGCCCTCCGGGACAGGCGCTCTGGGGCCAACGTCCTGACTTTC. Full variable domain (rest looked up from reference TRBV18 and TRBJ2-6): NAGVMQNPRHLVRRRGQEARLRCSPMKGHSHVYWYRQLPEEGLKFMVYLQKENIIDESGMPKERFSAEFPKEGPSILRIQQVVRGDSAAYFCASFALRDRRSGANVLTFGAGSRLTVL.

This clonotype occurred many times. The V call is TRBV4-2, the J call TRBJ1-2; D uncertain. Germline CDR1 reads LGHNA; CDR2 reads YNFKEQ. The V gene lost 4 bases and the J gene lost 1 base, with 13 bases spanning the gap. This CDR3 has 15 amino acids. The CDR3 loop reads CASSRESNSNYGYTF. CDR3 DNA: TGTGCCAGCAGCCGTGAGAGTAATAGTAACTATGGCTACACCTTC.

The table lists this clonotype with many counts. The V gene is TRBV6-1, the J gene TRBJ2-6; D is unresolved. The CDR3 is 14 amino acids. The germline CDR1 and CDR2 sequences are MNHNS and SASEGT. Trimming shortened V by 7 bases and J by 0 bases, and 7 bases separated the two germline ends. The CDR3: CASTWISGANVLTF. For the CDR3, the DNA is TGTGCCAGCACATGGATCTCTGGGGCCAACGTCCTGACTTTC.

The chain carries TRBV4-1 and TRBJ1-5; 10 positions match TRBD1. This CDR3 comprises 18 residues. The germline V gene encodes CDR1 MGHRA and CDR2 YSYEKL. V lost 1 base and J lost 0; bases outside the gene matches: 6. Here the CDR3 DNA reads TGCGCCAGCAGCCAAGGGGGACAGGGGACCTATAGCAATCAGCCCCAGCATTTT. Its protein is CASSQGGQGTYSNQPQHF.

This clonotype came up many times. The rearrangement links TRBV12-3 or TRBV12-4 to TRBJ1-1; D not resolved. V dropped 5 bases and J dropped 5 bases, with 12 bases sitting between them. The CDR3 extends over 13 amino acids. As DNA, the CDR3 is TGTGCCAGCAGTCCATTGGGTATTACTGAAGCTTTCTTT. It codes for CASSPLGITEAFF.

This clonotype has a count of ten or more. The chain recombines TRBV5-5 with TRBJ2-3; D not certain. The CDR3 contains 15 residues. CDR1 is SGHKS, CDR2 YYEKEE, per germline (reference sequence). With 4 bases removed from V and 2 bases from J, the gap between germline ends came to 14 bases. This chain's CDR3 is CASSADKAPTDTQYF. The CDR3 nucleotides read TGTGCCAGCAGCGCCGACAAAGCCCCCACAGATACGCAGTATTTT.

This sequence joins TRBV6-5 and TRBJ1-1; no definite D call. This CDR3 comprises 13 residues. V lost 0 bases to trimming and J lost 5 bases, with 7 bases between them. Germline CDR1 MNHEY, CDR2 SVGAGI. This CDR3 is CASSYSKGTEAFF. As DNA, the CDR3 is TGTGCCAGCAGTTACTCGAAGGGTACTGAAGCTTTCTTT.

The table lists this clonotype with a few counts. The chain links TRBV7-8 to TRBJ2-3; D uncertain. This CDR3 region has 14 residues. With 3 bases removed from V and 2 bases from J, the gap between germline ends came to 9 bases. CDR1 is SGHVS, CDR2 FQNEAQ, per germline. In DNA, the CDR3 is TGTGCCAGCAGCTTCAATGGGGTCACAGATACGCAGTATTTT. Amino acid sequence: CASSFNGVTDTQYF.

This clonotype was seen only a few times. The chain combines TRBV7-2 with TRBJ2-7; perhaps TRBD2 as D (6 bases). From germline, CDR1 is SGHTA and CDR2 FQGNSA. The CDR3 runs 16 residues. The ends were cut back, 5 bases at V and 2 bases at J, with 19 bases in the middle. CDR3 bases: TGTGCCAGCAGCCCCCGTCCGGGAGTTCGGACCTACGAGCAGTACTTC. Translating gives CASSPRPGVRTYEQYF.

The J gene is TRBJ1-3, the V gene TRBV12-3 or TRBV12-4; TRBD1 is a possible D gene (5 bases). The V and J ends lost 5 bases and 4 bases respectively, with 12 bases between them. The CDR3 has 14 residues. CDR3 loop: CASSAGVDGNTIYF. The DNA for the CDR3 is TGTGCCAGCAGTGCGGGGGTGGACGGAAACACCATATATTTT.

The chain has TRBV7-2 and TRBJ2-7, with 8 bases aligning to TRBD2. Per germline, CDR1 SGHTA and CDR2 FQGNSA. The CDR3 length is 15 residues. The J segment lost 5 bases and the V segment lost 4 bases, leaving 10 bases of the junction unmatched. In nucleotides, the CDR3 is TGTGCCAGCAGCTGGGGAGGGACTAGGTCCCACGAGCAGTACTTC. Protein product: CASSWGGTRSHEQYF.

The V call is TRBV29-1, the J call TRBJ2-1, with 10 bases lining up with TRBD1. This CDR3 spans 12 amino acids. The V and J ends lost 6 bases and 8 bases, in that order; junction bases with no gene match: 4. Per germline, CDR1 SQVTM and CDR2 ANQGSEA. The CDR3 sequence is CSVGQGSDEQFF. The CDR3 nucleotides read TGCAGCGTGGGACAGGGGAGCGATGAGCAGTTCTTC.

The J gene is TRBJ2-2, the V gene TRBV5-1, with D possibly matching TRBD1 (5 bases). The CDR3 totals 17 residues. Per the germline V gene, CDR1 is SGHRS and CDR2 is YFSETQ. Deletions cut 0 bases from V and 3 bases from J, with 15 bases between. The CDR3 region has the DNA TGCGCCAGCAGCTTGGCTAGTCTTCCCAGGGACACCGGGGAGCTGTTTTTT. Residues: CASSLASLPRDTGELFF.

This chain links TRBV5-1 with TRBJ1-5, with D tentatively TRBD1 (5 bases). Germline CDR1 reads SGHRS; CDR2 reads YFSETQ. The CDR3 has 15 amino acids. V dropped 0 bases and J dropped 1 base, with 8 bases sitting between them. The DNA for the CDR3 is TGCGCCAGCAGCTTGGAAGGGGAGAGCAATCAGCCCCAGCATTTT. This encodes CASSLEGESNQPQHF.

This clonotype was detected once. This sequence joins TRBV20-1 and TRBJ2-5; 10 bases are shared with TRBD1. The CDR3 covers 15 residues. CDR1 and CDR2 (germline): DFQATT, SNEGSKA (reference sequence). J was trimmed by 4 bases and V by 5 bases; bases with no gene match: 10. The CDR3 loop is CSADTGTGAIETQYF. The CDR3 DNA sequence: TGCAGTGCTGATACCGGGACAGGGGCGATAGAGACCCAGTACTTC.

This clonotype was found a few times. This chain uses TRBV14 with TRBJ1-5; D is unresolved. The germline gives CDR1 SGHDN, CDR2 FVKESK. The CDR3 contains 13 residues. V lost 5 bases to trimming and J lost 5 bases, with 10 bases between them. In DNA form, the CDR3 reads TGTGCCAGCAGCGGCGGGAGGGATCAGCCCCAGCATTTT. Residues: CASSGGRDQPQHF.

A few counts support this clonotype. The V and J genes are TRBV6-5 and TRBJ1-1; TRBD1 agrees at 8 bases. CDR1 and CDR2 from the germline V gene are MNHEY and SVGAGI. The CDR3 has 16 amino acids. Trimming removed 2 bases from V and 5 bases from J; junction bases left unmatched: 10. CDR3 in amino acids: CASSYQGAGRRTEAFF. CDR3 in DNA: TGTGCCAGCAGTTACCAGGGGGCAGGGAGAAGGACTGAAGCTTTCTTT.

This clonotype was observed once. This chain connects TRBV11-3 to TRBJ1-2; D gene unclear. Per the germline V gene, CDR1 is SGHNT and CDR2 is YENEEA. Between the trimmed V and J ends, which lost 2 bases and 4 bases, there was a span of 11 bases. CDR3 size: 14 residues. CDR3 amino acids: CASSLRDPGYGYTF. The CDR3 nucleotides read TGTGCCAGCAGCTTAAGGGATCCCGGCTATGGCTACACCTTC.

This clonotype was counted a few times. CDR3 sequence: CASSLAAKETQYF. The CDR3, as DNA: TGTGCCAGCAGCTTGGCAGCAAAAGAGACCCAGTACTTC. This sequence joins TRBV5-6 and TRBJ2-5, with D unresolved. Trimming removed 0 bases from V and 3 bases from J, with 6 bases in between. The germline V gene encodes CDR1 SGHDT and CDR2 YYEEEE. The CDR3 covers 13 residues. Full variable domain (missing parts from reference TRBV5-6 and TRBJ2-5): DAGVTQSPTHLIKTRGQQVTLRCSPKSGHDTVSWYQQALGQGPQFIFQYYEEEERQRGNFPDRFSGHQFPNYSSELNVNALLLGDSALYLCASSLAAKETQYFGPGTRLLVL.

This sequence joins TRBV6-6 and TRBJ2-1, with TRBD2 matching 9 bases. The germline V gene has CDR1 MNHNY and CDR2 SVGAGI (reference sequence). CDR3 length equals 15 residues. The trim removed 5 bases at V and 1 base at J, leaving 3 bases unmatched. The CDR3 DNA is TGTGCCAGCAGTCCTAGCGGGGCATCCTACAATGAGCAGTTCTTC. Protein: CASSPSGASYNEQFF.

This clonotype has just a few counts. The CDR3 DNA follows: TGTGCCAGCAGCCCTATGCGAGGGGGTGGCACTGAAGCTTTCTTT. Its protein is CASSPMRGGGTEAFF. This rearrangement joins TRBV11-2 to TRBJ1-1, with D maybe TRBD1 (6 bases). Germline CDR1 and CDR2: SGHAT and FQNNGV. Trimming pared 5 bases from V and 4 bases from J, leaving 17 bases between. The CDR3 runs 15 residues.

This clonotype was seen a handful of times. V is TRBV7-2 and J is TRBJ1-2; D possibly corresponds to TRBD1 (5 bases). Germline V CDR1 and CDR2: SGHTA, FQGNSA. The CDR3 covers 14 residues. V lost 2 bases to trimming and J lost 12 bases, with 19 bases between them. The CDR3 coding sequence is TGTGCCAGCAGCTTAATTTTTGGTGCGGGACCAGACACCTTC. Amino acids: CASSLIFGAGPDTF.

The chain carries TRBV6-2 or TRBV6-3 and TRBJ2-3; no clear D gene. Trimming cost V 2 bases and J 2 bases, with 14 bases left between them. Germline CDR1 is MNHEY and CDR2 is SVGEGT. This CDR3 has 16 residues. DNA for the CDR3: TGTGCCAGCAGTTACAACCACGACGGATACACAGATACGCAGTATTTT. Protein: CASSYNHDGYTDTQYF.

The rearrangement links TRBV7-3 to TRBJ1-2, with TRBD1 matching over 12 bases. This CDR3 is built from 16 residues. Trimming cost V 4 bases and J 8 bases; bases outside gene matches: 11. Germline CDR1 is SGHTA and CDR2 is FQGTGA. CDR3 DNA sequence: TGTGCCAGCAGCTCACTACCGGGACAGGGGGCAGGGGGCTACACCTTC. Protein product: CASSSLPGQGAGGYTF.

The CDR3 reads CASSLAGDFDNEQFF. For the CDR3, the DNA is TGCGCCAGCAGCTTGGCCGGGGACTTTGACAATGAGCAGTTCTTC. The chain carries TRBV5-1 and TRBJ2-1, with a weak D call TRBD2 (6 bases). Between the trimmed V and J ends, which lost 0 bases and 5 bases, there was a span of 12 bases. Germline assignment: CDR1 SGHRS and CDR2 YFSETQ. CDR3 size: 15 residues.

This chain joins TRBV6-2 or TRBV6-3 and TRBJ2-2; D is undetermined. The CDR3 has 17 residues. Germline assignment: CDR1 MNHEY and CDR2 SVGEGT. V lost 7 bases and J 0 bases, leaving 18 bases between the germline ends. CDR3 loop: CASKLRVARTNTGELFF. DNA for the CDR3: TGTGCCAGCAAGTTACGGGTGGCGCGGACGAACACCGGGGAGCTGTTTTTT.

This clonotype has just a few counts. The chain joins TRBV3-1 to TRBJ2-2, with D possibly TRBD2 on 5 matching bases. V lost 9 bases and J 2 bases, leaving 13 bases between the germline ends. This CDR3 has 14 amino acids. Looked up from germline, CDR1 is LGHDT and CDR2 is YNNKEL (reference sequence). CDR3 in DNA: TGTGCCAGTTTGGCGGGCGAAAACACCGGGGAGCTGTTTTTT. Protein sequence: CASLAGENTGELFF.

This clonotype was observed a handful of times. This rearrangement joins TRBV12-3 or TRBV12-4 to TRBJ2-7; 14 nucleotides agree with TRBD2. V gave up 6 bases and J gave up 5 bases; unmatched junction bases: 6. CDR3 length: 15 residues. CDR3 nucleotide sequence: TGTGCCAGCAGGCCCGGGACTAGCGGGAGAGACGAGCAGTACTTC. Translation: CASRPGTSGRDEQYF.

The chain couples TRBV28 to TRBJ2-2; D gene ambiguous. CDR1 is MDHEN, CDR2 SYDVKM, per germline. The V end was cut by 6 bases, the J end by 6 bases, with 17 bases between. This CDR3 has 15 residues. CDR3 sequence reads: CASSSQRAPSGELFF. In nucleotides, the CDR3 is TGTGCCAGCAGCTCCCAAAGGGCCCCGTCCGGGGAGCTGTTTTTT.

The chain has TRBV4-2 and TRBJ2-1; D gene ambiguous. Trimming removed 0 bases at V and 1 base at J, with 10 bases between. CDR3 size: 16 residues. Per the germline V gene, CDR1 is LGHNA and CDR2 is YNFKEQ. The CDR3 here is CASSQEPSWSYNEQFF. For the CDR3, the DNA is TGTGCCAGCAGCCAAGAGCCCTCGTGGTCCTACAATGAGCAGTTCTTC.